This entry lists 8 T cell receptor beta chains sequenced from one sample in a study of shared clonotypes between healthy human individuals. Here immunoSEQ multiplex PCR was the method, and the copy in TCRdb shows in-frame clones only, minus some. This table has just over 2,000,000 clones, about 95% appearing once. Sequenced sample: naive CD4+ T cells sorted from blood. Sample subset: CD45RA+ positively selected. The receptors were sampled from a man aged 18-30 years in good health.

The chain joins TRBV5-4 to TRBJ2-7; D may be TRBD1 (6 bases). The CDR3 extends over 14 amino acids. The V gene lost 4 bases and the J gene lost 3 bases, with 14 bases spanning the gap. CDR1 SGHNT and CDR2 YYREEE come from the germline V gene (reference sequence). The CDR3 here is CASSTLTGDYEQYF. The CDR3, as DNA: TGTGCCAGCAGCACCTTGACAGGAGACTACGAGCAGTACTTC.

The genes are TRBV7-3 and TRBJ2-7, with no clear D. Trimming shortened V by 0 bases and J by 4 bases, and 16 bases separated the two germline ends. Germline V gene sequence: CDR1 SGHTA, CDR2 FQGTGA. The CDR3 spans 16 residues. CDR3 amino acids: CASSLTVMGKGYEQYF. CDR3 DNA sequence: TGTGCCAGCAGCTTAACTGTTATGGGAAAGGGATACGAGCAGTACTTC.

The chain is built from TRBV7-2 and TRBJ2-5; D may be TRBD2 (6 bases). In germline, CDR1 is SGHTA, CDR2 FQGNSA. This CDR3 has 13 residues. Trimming shortened V by 5 bases and J by 4 bases, and 11 bases separated the two germline ends. This chain's CDR3 is CASSEKEGETQYF. CDR3 sequence (DNA): TGTGCCAGCAGCGAGAAGGAGGGAGAGACCCAGTACTTC. Full variable domain (outside the CDR3, taken from reference TRBV7-2 and TRBJ2-5): GAGVSQSPSNKVTEKGKDVELRCDPISGHTALYWYRQSLGQGLEFLIYFQGNSAPDKSGLPSDRFSAERTGGSVSTLTIQRTQQEDSAVYLCASSEKEGETQYFGPGTRLLVL.

The chain uses TRBV30 and TRBJ1-1; the D is unclear. CDR3 length equals 13 residues. Germline lookup yields CDR1 GTSNPN and CDR2 SVGIG (reference sequence). V gave up 1 base and J gave up 5 bases, with 11 bases separating them. The CDR3 DNA follows: TGTGCCTGGAGTGAGGCGGGAGGAACTGAAGCTTTCTTT. Protein product: CAWSEAGGTEAFF.

The chain recombines TRBV19 with TRBJ1-5, with 7 nucleotides matching TRBD1. V lost 8 bases and J lost 7; bases outside the gene matches: 8. Germline loops: CDR1 LNHDA, CDR2 SQIVND (reference sequence). This CDR3 spans 13 amino acids. This chain's CDR3 is CASRDSVGQPQHF. The DNA of the CDR3 is TGTGCCAGTCGGGACAGCGTGGGACAGCCCCAGCATTTT. The full variable domain, its missing parts supplied by reference TRBV19 and TRBJ1-5, is DGGITQSPKYLFRKEGQNVTLSCEQNLNHDAMYWYRQDPGQGLRLIYYSQIVNDFQKGDIAEGYSVSREKKESFPLTVTSAQKNPTAFYLCASRDSVGQPQHFGDGTRLSIL.

This chain uses TRBV6-4 with TRBJ1-1; no definite D call. The CDR3 contains 13 residues. CDR1 MRHNA and CDR2 SNTAGT come from the germline V gene. The ends were cut back, 5 bases at V and 1 base at J, with 8 bases in the middle. The CDR3 bases are TGTGCCAGCAGTCGGTTGGCGAACACTGAAGCTTTCTTT. It specifies CASSRLANTEAFF.

Only one count was recorded for this clone. The CDR3 protein is CAGREGSSYNEQFF. CDR3 coding DNA: TGTGCCGGGAGGGAGGGGAGCTCCTACAATGAGCAGTTCTTC. J is TRBJ2-1 and V is TRBV2, with TRBD2 matching over 7 bases. The J segment lost 0 bases and the V segment lost 11 bases, leaving 7 bases of the junction unmatched. Germline CDR1 SNHLY, CDR2 FYNNEI. This CDR3 is 14 amino acids long.

V and J are TRBV5-8 and TRBJ2-2; D is undetermined. The V end lost 0 bases, the J end lost 4 bases, and 7 bases lay between the germline ends. Germline CDR1 SGHTS, CDR2 YDEGEE. The CDR3 has 14 amino acids. Here the CDR3 DNA reads TGTGCCAGCAGCTTGGCCCCGAGCACCGGGGAGCTGTTTTTT. Translation gives CASSLAPSTGELFF.